Given below is one T cell receptor (beta chain) in context. The sample is drawn from a study of shared clonotypes between healthy human individuals. About the research overall: CD4 naive and memory got three plates each, CD8 naive two, CD8 memory one.

The protocol was immunoSEQ multiplex PCR, while the TCRdb copy is restricted to in-frame clones and leaves out a portion. The sample lists 2 million to 2.5 million clones, approximately 96% seen once, with roughly 0.13% in the top ten. Donors had no recently reported acute infections or vaccinations and were HIV-negative. The source of this sequence is a man aged 18 to 29 in good health. The sequenced material came from naive CD4+ T cells sorted from blood. Subset specified: CD45RA+ positively selected.

This CDR3 is CATRGDSLYEQYF. The CDR3 DNA follows: TGTGCCACCCGAGGGGACAGCCTATACGAGCAGTACTTC. The chain carries TRBV6-1 and TRBJ2-7; TRBD1 matches at 7 bases. Germline loops: CDR1 MNHNS, CDR2 SASEGT. The J segment lost 4 bases and the V segment lost 10 bases, leaving 10 bases of the junction unmatched. The CDR3 runs to 13 residues.